The rows below give T cell receptor beta chains drawn from one sample of a study of regulatory T cells in long-lasting Graves disease. One entry per CDR3 protein, called by TCRdb with MiXCR from the multiplex PCR reads. Here the sample spans 440,000 or so distinct CDR3 sequences, about 17% being singletons. The sample was also reused in another study, on T cells in Graves' hyperthyroidism and ophthalmopathy.

The material sequenced was peripheral blood mononuclear cells (PBMCs), taken at new diagnosis, from a patient treated with antithyroid drugs. These receptors all come from a woman under 40 with Graves disease. The CDR3 runs from the conserved cysteine through the conserved F or W. D genes are given only for firm matches. Size is stated for part of the rows, as once, few or many counts, or as a class when the clone is expanded.

-,many,15,TRBJ2-6,TRBV28,TGTGCCAGCAGTCAAAGGAGGTCTGGGGCCAACGTCCTGACTTTC,CASSQRRSGANVLTF
-,many,13,TRBJ1-1,TRBV5-1,TGCGCCAGCAGCGAGAGGGGGGACACTGAAGCTTTCTTT,CASSERGDTEAFF
-,many,15,TRBJ2-3,TRBV30,TGTGCCTGGAGAGGAGCGGGTTTAATCACAGATACGCAGTATTTT,CAWRGAGLITDTQYF
-,-,15,TRBJ2-3,TRBV12-5,TGTGCTAGTGCCCCTCCGGGACGGAGCTTGGATACGCAGTATTTT,CASAPPGRSLDTQYF
TRBD1,many,15,TRBJ2-3,TRBV7-9,TGTGCCAGCAGTCGGGCAGGGACAGTTGCAGATACGCAGTATTTT,CASSRAGTVADTQYF
TRBD1,many,12,TRBJ1-1,TRBV2,TGTGCCATCAGGGGGCGCGGCACTGAAGCTTTCTTT,CAIRGRGTEAFF
TRBD1,-,19,TRBJ2-2,TRBV10-3,TGTGCCATCAGTTCAACCGGGACAGGGCAGCGGGACTACACCGGGGAGCTGTTTTTT,CAISSTGTGQRDYTGELFF
-,many,11,TRBJ2-5,TRBV7-2,TGTGCCAGCAGCCAGGGAGAGACCCAGTACTTC,CASSQGETQYF
-,many,17,TRBJ1-1,TRBV6-5,TGTGCCAGCAGTTTCGGGCCCTTTGGGGTTATGAACACTGAAGCTTTCTTT,CASSFGPFGVMNTEAFF
-,many,13,TRBJ1-1,TRBV7-2,TGTGCCAGCAGCTCAAATGTGCCCCCCTCCGCTTTCTTT,CASSSNVPPSAFF
-,-,16,TRBJ1-1,TRBV6-2/TRBV6-3,TGTGCCAGCAGCCGAGTGGGATACCTTATGAACACTGAAGCTTTCTTT,CASSRVGYLMNTEAFF
-,-,13,TRBJ2-5,TRBV9,TGTGCCAGCAGCCCGGACTCTGGGCGGGCCCAGTACTTC,CASSPDSGRAQYF
TRBD1,many,15,TRBJ2-2,TRBV2,TGTGCCAGCAGCCCCGACAGGGGGAACACCGGGGAGCTGTTTTTT,CASSPDRGNTGELFF
-,-,16,TRBJ1-2,TRBV7-9,TGTGCCAGCAGCTTAGGCCGGGACACTTCCACCTATGGCTACACCTTC,CASSLGRDTSTYGYTF
TRBD1,-,15,TRBJ1-1,TRBV20-1,TGCAGTGCTAGACAGGTCAGGGGGGAGAACACTGAAGCTTTCTTT,CSARQVRGENTEAFF
-,-,16,TRBJ2-1,TRBV7-2,TGTGCCAGCAGCTTAGGTGGTGGGACCCACTTTTATGAGCAGTTCTTC,CASSLGGGTHFYEQFF
-,few,12,TRBJ2-7,TRBV7-9,TGTGCCAGCAGTCACGACAGCCCCGAGCAGTACTTC,CASSHDSPEQYF
-,-,15,TRBJ2-3,TRBV18,TGCGCCAGCTCACCAAGCGGCAGGAGCACAGGTACGCAGTATTTT,CASSPSGRSTGTQYF
TRBD1,many,16,TRBJ2-1,TRBV6-5,TGTGCCAGCAGTTCTTACAGGGGGTTGTCGGACAATGAGCAGTTCTTC,CASSSYRGLSDNEQFF
TRBD2,many,13,TRBJ2-1,TRBV7-9,TGTGCCAGCAGCGCCACTAGCGACAATGAGCAGTTCTTC,CASSATSDNEQFF
TRBD2,few,24,TRBJ2-1,TRBV5-1,TGCGCCAGCAGCTTGGGCCCGGGACTAGCGGGCTTAGTGAATGTTTGGCGCTCCTACAATGAGCAGTTCTTC,CASSLGPGLAGLVNVWRSYNEQFF
-,many,15,TRBJ1-5,TRBV18,TGTGCCAGCTCCGGGGGGTATCGGGGCAATCAGCCCCAGCATTTT,CASSGGYRGNQPQHF
TRBD1,-,17,TRBJ1-1,TRBV29-1,TGCAGCGTTGATGCTGGGGACAGATTTTACCAAGACACTGAAGCTTTCTTT,CSVDAGDRFYQDTEAFF
-,few,13,TRBJ1-1,TRBV7-2,TGTGCCAGCAGCTCAAGCCGGCACACTGAAGCTTTCTTT,CASSSSRHTEAFF
TRBD1,many,15,TRBJ1-1,TRBV28,TGTGCCAGCAGTTTTTGGGACAGGGCCCTTTTTGAAGCTTTCTTT,CASSFWDRALFEAFF
TRBD2,many,15,TRBJ2-3,TRBV20-1,TGCAGTGCTCCAGGACTAGCGGGAGCCACAGATACGCAGTATTTT,CSAPGLAGATDTQYF
-,many,15,TRBJ2-1,TRBV6-2/TRBV6-3,TGTGCCAGCAGTACCCGGGGGAGCTCCTACAATGAGCAGTTCTTC,CASSTRGSSYNEQFF
TRBD1,many,12,TRBJ2-7,TRBV30,TGTGCCTGGAGGACAGGGCGATCCGAGCAGTACTTC,CAWRTGRSEQYF
TRBD2,many,14,TRBJ2-2,TRBV9,TGTGCCAGCAAATGGCGGGAGGGCACCGGGGAGCTGTTTTTT,CASKWREGTGELFF
-,many,14,TRBJ2-7,TRBV7-6,TGTGCCAGCAGCCCCTCCGCAGCACTCTACGAGCAGTACTTC,CASSPSAALYEQYF
-,many,13,TRBJ2-5,TRBV20-1,TGCAGTGCTAGTATGCTAGCACAAGAGACCCAGTACTTC,CSASMLAQETQYF
-,many,14,TRBJ2-7,TRBV27,TGTGCCAGCAGCTATGACGGTTGCTCCTACGAGCAGTACTTC,CASSYDGCSYEQYF
-,many,15,TRBJ2-1,TRBV4-1,TGCGCCAGCAGCCACCGTCCCGGGGACTACAATGAGCAGTTCTTC,CASSHRPGDYNEQFF
-,many,16,TRBJ2-1,TRBV18,TGTGCCAGCTCACTCCGCGGGGAAAATTTCTACAATGAGCAGTTCTTC,CASSLRGENFYNEQFF
TRBD1,few,24,TRBJ2-2,TRBV19,TGTGCCAGTAGTATGCGTTTTCGATTGACGTTGGCCCCAGGGGGAGAAGGAAACACCGGGGAGCTGTTTTTT,CASSMRFRLTLAPGGEGNTGELFF
TRBD2,many,14,TRBJ2-7,TRBV24-1,TGTGCCACCAGCGCAACCCTAGCGGGAGACGAGCAGTACTTC,CATSATLAGDEQYF
TRBD2,many,16,TRBJ2-3,TRBV6-5,TGTGCCAGCAGTTACTCGTGGGAGGGCAGGACAGATACGCAGTATTTT,CASSYSWEGRTDTQYF
-,-,12,TRBJ2-1,TRBV12-3/TRBV12-4,TGTGCCAGCAGTTTAGGTCGGGGAGAGCAGTTCTTC,CASSLGRGEQFF
TRBD1,many,20,TRBJ1-1,TRBV5-1,TGCGCCAGCAGCTTGGATGTTAGGGACAGGGGAAAGGTTTGGAGCACTGAAGCTTTCTTT,CASSLDVRDRGKVWSTEAFF